What follows are 29 T cell receptor beta chains derived from one specimen sequenced in a study of blood T cell repertoires in COVID-19. TCRdb's copy holds only in-frame clones and misses some; the assay was immunoSEQ multiplex PCR. The data show hundreds of thousands of clones, around 87% seen once. Sequencing used peripheral blood. All receptors come from a woman aged 40 to 50 who had recovered from COVID-19.

The chain couples TRBV18 to TRBJ1-2; D might be TRBD1 (5 bases). Trimming left V 3 bases short and J 6 bases short, with 11 bases between. The CDR3 has 13 amino acids. The germline CDR1 and CDR2 sequences are KGHSH and LQKENI. CDR3: CASSPQGLDGYTF. As DNA, the CDR3 is TGTGCCAGCTCACCCCAGGGACTAGATGGCTACACCTTC.

This clone was seen only a few times. V and J are TRBV6-5 and TRBJ1-2, with D unresolved. Germline loops: CDR1 MNHEY, CDR2 SVGAGI. Trimming took 0 bases from V and 6 from J, leaving 11 bases between them. The CDR3 runs 14 residues. The CDR3 coding sequence is TGTGCCAGCAGTTACTCGAACGTCGGTGATGGCTACACCTTC. It yields the protein CASSYSNVGDGYTF.

This chain joins TRBV29-1 and TRBJ2-7; TRBD1 is a possible D gene (5 bases). Trimming took off 6 bases at V and 4 bases at J, with 22 bases between the two ends. Germline V lookup: CDR1 SQVTM, CDR2 ANQGSEA. The CDR3 loop spans 15 amino acids. This chain's CDR3 is CSVAARVGLLYEQYF. As DNA, the CDR3 is TGCAGCGTCGCCGCCAGGGTGGGTCTGCTTTACGAGCAGTACTTC.

This clone was observed once. This chain connects TRBV5-4 to TRBJ2-5; the D gene is possibly TRBD2 (6 bases). The germline V gene encodes CDR1 SGHNT and CDR2 YYREEE (reference sequence). Trimming cost V 0 bases and J 1 base, with 13 bases left between them. The CDR3 consists of 16 residues. The CDR3, as DNA: TGTGCCAGCAGCTTGGGCGGCGGCGGGGCCCAAGAGACCCAGTACTTC. Residues: CASSLGGGGAQETQYF.

The chain recombines TRBV5-6 with TRBJ2-4, with 9 nucleotides matching TRBD1. The CDR3 is made up of 15 amino acids. The germline gives CDR1 SGHDT, CDR2 YYEEEE. The trim removed 4 bases at V and 8 bases at J, leaving 10 bases unmatched. The CDR3 region has the DNA TGTGCCAGCAGCGCAAACCCGGGACAGGGATACATTCAGTACTTC. The encoded protein is CASSANPGQGYIQYF. Together with reference TRBV5-6 and TRBJ2-4, the CDR3 gives the full variable domain: DAGVTQSPTHLIKTRGQQVTLRCSPKSGHDTVSWYQQALGQGPQFIFQYYEEEERQRGNFPDRFSGHQFPNYSSELNVNALLLGDSALYLCASSANPGQGYIQYFGAGTRLSVL.

The chain employs TRBV24-1 and TRBJ2-3; TRBD1 matches 8 bases. CDR1 and CDR2 from the germline V gene are KGHDR and SFDVKD. This CDR3 spans 15 amino acids. V was pared by 3 bases and J by 5 bases, with 6 bases of the junction left unmatched. The CDR3: CATSDPQGAGDTQYF. CDR3 DNA: TGTGCCACCAGTGATCCTCAGGGGGCGGGAGATACGCAGTATTTT.

V and J are TRBV7-2 and TRBJ2-4; TRBD1 is a possible D gene (8 bases). The CDR3 has 12 amino acids. Trimming left V 6 bases short and J 15 bases short, with 18 bases between. In germline, CDR1 is SGHTA, CDR2 FQGNSA. The CDR3 coding sequence is TGTGCCAGCAGTTACGGACAGGGAGGGTCGTACTTC. It specifies CASSYGQGGSYF.

This clone appeared a few times. V usage is TRBV3-1 (or the pseudogene TRBV3-2) and J usage is TRBJ1-4, with 10 bases aligning to TRBD1. The CDR3 is 14 amino acids. Germline values: CDR1 LGHDT, CDR2 YNNKEL (reference sequence). The V gene end was trimmed by 4 bases and the J gene end by 10 bases; junction bases not matched to a gene: 6. This CDR3 is CASSPGTGEGKLFF. CDR3 nucleotides: TGTGCCAGCAGCCCCGGGACAGGGGAGGGAAAACTGTTTTTT.

This clone was counted a single time. V and J are TRBV30 and TRBJ2-3, with a tentative D call TRBD2 (6 bases). The germline V gene has CDR1 GTSNPN and CDR2 SVGIG (reference sequence). The CDR3 runs 10 residues. V was shortened by 5 bases and J by 8 bases, with 8 bases between the two germline ends. CDR3 DNA sequence: TGTGCCTGGGGAGCGGGTACGCAGTATTTT. Translating gives CAWGAGTQYF.

The rearrangement uses TRBV19 and TRBJ2-3; 7 bases align to TRBD2. After removal of 10 bases from V and 3 bases from J, the junction contained 10 bases not matched to a gene. Germline loops: CDR1 LNHDA, CDR2 SQIVND (reference sequence). CDR3 length: 14 residues. CDR3 bases: TGTGCCACTAGAAAGCGGGGTGCGACAGATACGCAGTATTTT. It specifies CATRKRGATDTQYF.

A note on this clone: One junction end disagrees with the germline gene, perhaps due to a read error. This CDR3 is also generated by other DNA sequences in the sample. This chain connects TRBV13 to TRBJ1-2; TRBD1 agrees at 8 bases. Germline CDR1 PRHDT, CDR2 FYEKMQ (reference sequence). The CDR3 loop spans 12 amino acids. The CDR3 loop is CASSLGQGGYTF. The CDR3, as DNA: TGTGCCAGCAGCCTAGGACAGGGTGGCTACACCTTC.

This chain joins TRBV6-2 or TRBV6-3 and TRBJ2-5; 7 bases map to TRBD1. The CDR3 covers 14 residues. Germline V lookup: CDR1 MNHEY, CDR2 SVGEGT. V shed 1 base, J shed 3 bases, and the junction held 2 bases outside the gene matches. In DNA form, the CDR3 reads TGTGCCAGCAGTTACTTAGACAGGGAAGAGACCCAGTACTTC. It yields the protein CASSYLDREETQYF.

V is TRBV4-3 and J is TRBJ1-2, with D maybe TRBD1 (5 bases). V was trimmed by 1 base and J by 1 base, leaving 10 bases between them. Germline-derived CDR1 and CDR2 are LGHNA and YSLEER. The CDR3 consists of 15 residues. This chain's CDR3 is CASSQAAGINYGYTF. Written as DNA, the CDR3 is TGCGCCAGCAGCCAAGCTGCAGGGATTAACTATGGCTACACCTTC.

V is TRBV20-1 and J is TRBJ1-2; D unclear. Per germline, CDR1 DFQATT and CDR2 SNEGSKA (reference sequence). The V end was cut by 8 bases, the J end by 5 bases, with 12 bases between. There are 11 residues in the CDR3. The CDR3 spells CSTAALYGYTF. The CDR3 DNA follows: TGCAGTACGGCGGCCCTTTATGGCTACACCTTC.

The rearrangement uses TRBV10-3 and TRBJ2-7, with D perhaps matching TRBD1 (6 bases). V was clipped by 0 bases and J by 1 base, with 13 bases between them. The CDR3 runs to 16 residues. The V gene's germline CDR1 is ENHRY and CDR2 SYGVKD. For the CDR3, the DNA is TGTGCCATCAGTGAGTCAGAGACAGGTTTTTCCTACGAGCAGTACTTC. It codes for CAISESETGFSYEQYF.

The count of this clone is one. The genes are TRBV5-1 and TRBJ2-7; D might be TRBD1 (6 bases). The germline V gene encodes CDR1 SGHRS and CDR2 YFSETQ. V was shortened by 1 base and J by 7 bases, with 27 bases between the two germline ends. The CDR3 has 18 residues. This CDR3 is CASSLHPAPIQGGGEQYF. Written as DNA, the CDR3 is TGCGCCAGCAGCTTGCACCCTGCTCCCATACAGGGTGGGGGTGAGCAGTACTTC.

The chain links TRBV15 to TRBJ1-2; D possibly corresponds to TRBD1 (5 bases). From germline, CDR1 is LNHNV and CDR2 YYDKDF (reference sequence). The CDR3 spans 13 residues. V gave up 2 bases and J gave up 3 bases, with 7 bases separating them. CDR3 protein: CATSRQGYYGYTF. Written as DNA, the CDR3 is TGTGCCACCAGCAGACAGGGATACTATGGCTACACCTTC.

This clone showed up just once. CDR3 sequence reads: CASSSTGSNGELFF. The DNA of the CDR3 is TGTGCCAGCAGTTCGACAGGGAGTAACGGGGAGCTGTTTTTT. The V gene is TRBV6-5, the J gene TRBJ2-2; TRBD1 aligns across 7 bases. CDR3 length: 14 residues. Trimming removed 4 bases from V and 7 bases from J; junction bases left unmatched: 6. CDR1 is MNHEY and CDR2 is SVGAGI in the germline V gene.

As for this clone: Other DNA sequences from this sample encode an identical CDR3 as well. The genes are TRBV30 and TRBJ2-7, with D perhaps TRBD1 (5 bases). In germline, CDR1 is GTSNPN, CDR2 SVGIG (reference sequence). The CDR3 is 12 amino acids. Trimming shortened V by 1 base and J by 3 bases, and 7 bases separated the two germline ends. This CDR3 is CAWSAQGYEQYF. Written as DNA, the CDR3 is TGTGCCTGGAGTGCCCAGGGCTACGAGCAGTACTTC.

The chain employs TRBV11-2 and TRBJ2-1; TRBD1 might be the D (6 bases). Germline V gene lookup returns CDR1 SGHAT and CDR2 FQNNGV. Trimming cost V 5 bases and J 5 bases, with 22 bases left between them. This CDR3 has 17 amino acids. CDR3 protein: CASSRGFRFGTNNEQFF. CDR3 in DNA: TGTGCCAGCAGCAGGGGGTTTCGGTTCGGAACGAACAATGAGCAGTTCTTC.

This sequence joins TRBV7-2 and TRBJ2-7; 13 bases map to TRBD2. The germline V gene encodes CDR1 SGHTA and CDR2 FQGNSA. The CDR3 consists of 19 residues. Germline trimming cut 2 bases from V and 2 bases from J; bases unmatched to any gene: 12. As DNA, the CDR3 is TGTGCCAGCAGCTTAAAGACTAGCGGGGGGATCGGAGTCCCCTACGAGCAGTACTTC. Its translation: CASSLKTSGGIGVPYEQYF.

This sequence joins TRBV5-6 and TRBJ2-3; D possibly corresponds to TRBD2 (6 bases). Germline CDR1 reads SGHDT; CDR2 reads YYEEEE. The CDR3 runs to 13 residues. V lost 3 bases and J lost 6, with 11 bases in between. The CDR3 sequence: CASSSPGADTQYF. The CDR3 DNA reads as TGTGCCAGCAGCTCCCCGGGAGCCGATACGCAGTATTTT. Complete variable domain (other parts from reference TRBV5-6 and TRBJ2-3): DAGVTQSPTHLIKTRGQQVTLRCSPKSGHDTVSWYQQALGQGPQFIFQYYEEEERQRGNFPDRFSGHQFPNYSSELNVNALLLGDSALYLCASSSPGADTQYFGPGTRLTVL.

V gene TRBV19 combines with J gene TRBJ1-1; 8 bases match TRBD1. The length of the CDR3 is 15 residues. CDR1 and CDR2 from the germline V gene are LNHDA and SQIVND (reference sequence). Losses at the gene ends were 5 bases for V and 1 base for J; bases not matched to a gene: 6. The CDR3 DNA reads as TGTGCCAGTAGTTATGGACAGGGCCAGAACACTGAAGCTTTCTTT. Residues: CASSYGQGQNTEAFF.

The chain uses TRBV6-5 and TRBJ2-7, with D tentatively TRBD1 (6 bases). The CDR3 runs 14 residues. The germline CDR1 and CDR2 sequences are MNHEY and SVGAGI. V dropped 6 bases and J dropped 3 bases, with 15 bases sitting between them. CDR3 sequence reads: CASSLQGHSYEQYF. As DNA, the CDR3 is TGTGCCAGCAGCCTCCAGGGACACAGCTACGAGCAGTACTTC.

V is TRBV5-1 and J is TRBJ1-1; D unresolved. The germline gives CDR1 SGHRS, CDR2 YFSETQ. This CDR3 is 14 amino acids long. The germline V and J ends were trimmed by 2 bases and 1 base, with 9 bases remaining between them. Written as DNA, the CDR3 is TGCGCCAGCAGCTTACAGACGGAGAACACTGAAGCTTTCTTT. Its translation is CASSLQTENTEAFF.

This chain connects TRBV4-3 to TRBJ2-1, with D perhaps matching TRBD1 (5 bases). This CDR3 region has 15 residues. Germline lookup yields CDR1 LGHNA and CDR2 YSLEER. V was shortened by 0 bases and J by 7 bases, with 13 bases between the two germline ends. This chain's CDR3 is CASSQDPRDANEQFF. The CDR3, as DNA: TGCGCCAGCAGCCAAGATCCCAGGGATGCAAATGAGCAGTTCTTC.

The V call is TRBV11-1, the J call TRBJ2-2; maybe TRBD2 (6 bases). Germline CDR1 is SGHAT and CDR2 is FQDESV (reference sequence). CDR3 size: 12 residues. Trimming took 5 bases from V and 8 from J, leaving 9 bases between them. The CDR3 nucleotides read TGTGCCAGCAGCCCCCGGGGGGGGGAGCTGTTTTTT. It specifies CASSPRGGELFF.

The chain recombines TRBV24-1 with TRBJ2-1; D might be TRBD1 (7 bases). Trimming took off 5 bases at V and 5 bases at J, with 12 bases between the two ends. The CDR3 extends over 14 amino acids. Germline values: CDR1 KGHDR, CDR2 SFDVKD. The CDR3 bases are TGTGCCACCAGTGGACCAGGGGGGAACAATGAGCAGTTCTTC. Translated, it gives CATSGPGGNNEQFF.

This chain joins TRBV25-1 and TRBJ1-1; D unclear. The germline V gene encodes CDR1 MGHDK and CDR2 SYGVNS. The CDR3 runs 13 residues. V was shortened by 8 bases and J by 3 bases, with 13 bases between the two germline ends. The CDR3 reads CASARHLDTEAFF. CDR3 bases: TGTGCCAGCGCGAGGCATTTGGACACTGAAGCTTTCTTT.